This T cell receptor beta chain emerged from a study of blood T cell repertoires in COVID-19. V lost 0 bases and J lost 1, with 8 bases in between. The length of the CDR3 is 15 residues. Germline V lookup: CDR1 LNHNV, CDR2 YYDKDF (reference sequence). Produced via immunoSEQ multiplex PCR; TCRdb's table is partial and in-frame only. Of roughly 160,000 clones in the sample, roughly 89% were seen once. The rearrangement joins TRBV15 to TRBJ2-3, with D unresolved. This clonotype originated in a woman in her fifties or sixties who had recovered from COVID-19. What was sequenced was peripheral blood. The CDR3 coding sequence is TGTGCCACCAGCAGAGATCAGGTCGGCACAGATACGCAGTATTTT. As protein: CATSRDQVGTDTQYF.